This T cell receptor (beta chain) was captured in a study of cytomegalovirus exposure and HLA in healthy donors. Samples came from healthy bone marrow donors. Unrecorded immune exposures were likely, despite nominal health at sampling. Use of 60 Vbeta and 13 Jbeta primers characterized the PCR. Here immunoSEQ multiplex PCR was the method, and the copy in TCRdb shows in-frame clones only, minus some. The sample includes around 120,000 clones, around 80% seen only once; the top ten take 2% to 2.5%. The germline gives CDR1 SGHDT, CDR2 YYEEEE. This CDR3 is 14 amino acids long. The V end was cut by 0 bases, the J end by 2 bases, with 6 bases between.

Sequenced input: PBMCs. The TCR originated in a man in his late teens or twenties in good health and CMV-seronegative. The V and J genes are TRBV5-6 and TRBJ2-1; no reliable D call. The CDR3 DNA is TGTGCCAGCAGCTTGGTGGAGCCCTACAATGAGCAGTTCTTC. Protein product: CASSLVEPYNEQFF. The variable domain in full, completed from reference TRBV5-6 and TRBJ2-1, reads DAGVTQSPTHLIKTRGQQVTLRCSPKSGHDTVSWYQQALGQGPQFIFQYYEEEERQRGNFPDRFSGHQFPNYSSELNVNALLLGDSALYLCASSLVEPYNEQFFGPGTRLTVL.